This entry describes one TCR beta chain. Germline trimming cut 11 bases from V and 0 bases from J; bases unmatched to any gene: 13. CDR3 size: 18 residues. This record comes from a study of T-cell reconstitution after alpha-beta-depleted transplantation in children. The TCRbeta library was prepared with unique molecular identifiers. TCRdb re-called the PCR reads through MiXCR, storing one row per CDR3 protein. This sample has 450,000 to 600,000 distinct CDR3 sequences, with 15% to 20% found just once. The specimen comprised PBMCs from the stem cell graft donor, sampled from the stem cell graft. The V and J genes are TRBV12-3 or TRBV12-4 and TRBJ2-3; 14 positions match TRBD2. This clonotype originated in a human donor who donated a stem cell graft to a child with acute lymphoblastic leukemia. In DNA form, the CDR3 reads TGTGCCTTCAGCTCCTGGACTAGCGGGGGGAGTAGCACAGATACGCAGTATTTT. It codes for CAFSSWTSGGSSTDTQYF.